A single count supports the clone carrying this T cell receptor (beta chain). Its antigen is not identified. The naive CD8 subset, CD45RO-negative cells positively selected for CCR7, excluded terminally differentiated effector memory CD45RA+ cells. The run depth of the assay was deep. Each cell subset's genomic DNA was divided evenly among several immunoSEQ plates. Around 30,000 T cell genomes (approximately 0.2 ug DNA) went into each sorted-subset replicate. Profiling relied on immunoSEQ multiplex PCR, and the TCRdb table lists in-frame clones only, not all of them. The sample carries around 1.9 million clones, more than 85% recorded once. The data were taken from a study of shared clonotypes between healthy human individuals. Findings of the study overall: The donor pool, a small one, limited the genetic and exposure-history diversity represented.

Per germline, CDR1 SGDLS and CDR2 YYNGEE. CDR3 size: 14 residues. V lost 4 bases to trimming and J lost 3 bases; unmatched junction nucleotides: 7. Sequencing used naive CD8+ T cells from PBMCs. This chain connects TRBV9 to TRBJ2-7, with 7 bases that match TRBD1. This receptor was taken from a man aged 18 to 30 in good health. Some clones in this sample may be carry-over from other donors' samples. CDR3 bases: TGTGCCAGCAGCCCAGGGACAGACGACTACGAGCAGTACTTC. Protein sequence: CASSPGTDDYEQYF. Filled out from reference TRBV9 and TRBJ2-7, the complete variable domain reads DSGVTQTPKHLITATGQRVTLRCSPRSGDLSVYWYQQSLDQGLQFLIQYYNGEERAKGNILERFSAQQFPDLHSELNLSSLELGDSALYFCASSPGTDDYEQYFGPGTRLTVT.